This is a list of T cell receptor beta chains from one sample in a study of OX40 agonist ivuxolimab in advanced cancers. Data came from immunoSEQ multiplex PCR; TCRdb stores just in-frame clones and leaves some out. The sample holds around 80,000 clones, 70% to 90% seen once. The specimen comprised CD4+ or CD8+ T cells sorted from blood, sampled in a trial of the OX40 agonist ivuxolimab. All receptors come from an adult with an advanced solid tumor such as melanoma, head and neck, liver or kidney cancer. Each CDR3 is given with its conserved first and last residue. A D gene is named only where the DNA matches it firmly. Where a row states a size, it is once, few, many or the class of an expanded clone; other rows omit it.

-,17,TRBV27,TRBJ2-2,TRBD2,CASSDLQRGGDTGELFF,TGTGCCAGCAGTGACCTTCAGCGGGGGGGCGACACCGGGGAGCTGTTTTTT
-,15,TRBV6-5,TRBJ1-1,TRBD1,CASRSPGQGDTEAFF,TGTGCCAGCAGGTCGCCGGGACAGGGGGACACTGAAGCTTTCTTT
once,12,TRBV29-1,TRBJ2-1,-,CSVEGGGNEQFF,TGCAGCGTTGAAGGTGGGGGCAATGAGCAGTTCTTC
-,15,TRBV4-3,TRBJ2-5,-,CASSRRGGAQETQYF,TGCGCCAGCAGCCGGAGGGGCGGGGCCCAAGAGACCCAGTACTTC
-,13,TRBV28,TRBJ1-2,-,CAIQTGSNYGYTF,TGTGCCATTCAAACAGGATCCAACTATGGCTACACCTTC
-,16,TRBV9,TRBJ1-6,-,CASSAYSGTANSPLHF,TGTGCCAGCAGCGCATATTCCGGGACTGCCAATTCACCCCTCCACTTT
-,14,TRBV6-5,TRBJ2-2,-,CASSRQANTGELFF,TGTGCCAGCAGTCGACAGGCGAACACCGGGGAGCTGTTTTTT
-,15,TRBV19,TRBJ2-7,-,CASSSPARTKNEQYF,TGTGCCAGTAGTTCCCCGGCCAGGACGAAGAACGAGCAGTACTTC
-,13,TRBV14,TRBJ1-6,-,CASSPFRAAPLHF,TGTGCCAGCAGCCCTTTCCGGGCGGCACCCCTCCACTTT
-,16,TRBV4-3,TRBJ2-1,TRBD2,CASSPEGGGPYNEQFF,TGCGCCAGCAGCCCGGAGGGCGGGGGGCCCTACAATGAGCAGTTCTTC
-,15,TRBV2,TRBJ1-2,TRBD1,CAGSPGQGIGYGYTF,TGTGCCGGTTCACCGGGACAGGGGATAGGCTATGGCTACACCTTC
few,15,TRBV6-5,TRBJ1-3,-,CASRVTQYSGNTIYF,TGTGCCAGCAGAGTGACCCAGTACTCTGGAAACACCATATATTTT